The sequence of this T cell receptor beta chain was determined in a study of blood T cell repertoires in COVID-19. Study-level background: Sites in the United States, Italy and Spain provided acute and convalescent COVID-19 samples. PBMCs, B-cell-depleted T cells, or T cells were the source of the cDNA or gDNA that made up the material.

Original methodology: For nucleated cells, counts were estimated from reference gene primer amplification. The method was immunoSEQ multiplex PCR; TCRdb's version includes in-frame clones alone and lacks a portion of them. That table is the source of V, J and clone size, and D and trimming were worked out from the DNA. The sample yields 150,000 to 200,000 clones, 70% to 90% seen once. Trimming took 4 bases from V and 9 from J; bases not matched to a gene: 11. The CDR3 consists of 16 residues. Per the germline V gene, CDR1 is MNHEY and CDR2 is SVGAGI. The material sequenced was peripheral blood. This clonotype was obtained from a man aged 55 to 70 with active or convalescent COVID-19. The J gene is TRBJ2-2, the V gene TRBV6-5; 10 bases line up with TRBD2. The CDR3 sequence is CASSSVASGGIRELFF. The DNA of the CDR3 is TGTGCCAGCAGTTCAGTAGCTAGCGGGGGTATCAGGGAGCTGTTTTTT.